The 30 T cell receptor beta chains below all came from one sample that was sequenced in a study of T cells in Graves' hyperthyroidism and ophthalmopathy. The TCR beta CDR3 regions underwent amplification using RNA transcripts as the source. The primer set for the first-round RT-PCR of the TCR CDR3 was HTBI. TCRdb ran MiXCR on the multiplex PCR reads and lists one entry per CDR3 protein. Among about 270,000 distinct CDR3 sequences listed, about 20% were seen once. The specimen was blood. These receptors were obtained from a man aged 25 to 40 with Graves' ophthalmopathy.

Many counts were recorded for this clonotype. The chain uses TRBV11-1 and TRBJ2-7, with TRBD1 matching 8 bases. Germline CDR1 is SGHAT and CDR2 is FQDESV (reference sequence). The CDR3 sequence is 15 residues long. J lost 2 bases, V lost 4 bases, and 7 bases had no gene match. The CDR3, as DNA: TGTGCCAGCAGCTCGAACAGGGGGTTCGCCTACGAGCAGTACTTC. Protein: CASSSNRGFAYEQYF.

This rearrangement joins TRBV3-1 to TRBJ1-2, with a weak D call TRBD1 (6 bases). The ends were cut back, 5 bases at V and 5 bases at J, with 18 bases in the middle. The germline gives CDR1 LGHDT, CDR2 YNNKEL (reference sequence). The CDR3 is 15 amino acids. The CDR3 sequence: CASSSRTGYFYGYTF. Here the CDR3 DNA reads TGTGCCAGCAGCTCCCGTACAGGGTACTTTTATGGCTACACCTTC.

This clonotype appeared many times. The chain combines TRBV2 with TRBJ1-1; D ambiguous. This CDR3 spans 14 amino acids. The V end was cut by 4 bases, the J end by 8 bases, with 17 bases between. The germline gives CDR1 SNHLY, CDR2 FYNNEI. CDR3 sequence (DNA): TGTGCCAGCAGTGGAGTATTGGAATTCGGGGAAGCTTTCTTT. Translated, it gives CASSGVLEFGEAFF.

The sample holds a few counts of this clonotype. Given a much more abundant clone one base away, this may be a read error. The chain couples TRBV7-9 to TRBJ1-1; D unresolved. The CDR3 is 13 amino acids. The germline V gene has CDR1 SEHNR and CDR2 FQNEAQ (reference sequence). V lost 1 base to trimming and J lost 3 bases, with 6 bases between them. The CDR3 protein is CASSLEGHTEAFF. The CDR3 DNA sequence: TGTGCCAGCAGCTTAGAAGGGCACACTGAAGCTTTCTTT.

The chain couples TRBV2 to TRBJ2-3; TRBD2 might be the D (5 bases). With 1 base removed from V and 2 bases from J, the gap between germline ends came to 7 bases. CDR1 and CDR2 (germline): SNHLY, FYNNEI. The CDR3 sequence is 14 residues long. This CDR3 reads CASSEEADTDTQYF. The CDR3 region has the DNA TGTGCCAGCAGTGAAGAAGCGGACACAGATACGCAGTATTTT.

This clonotype was seen a few times. V gene TRBV9 combines with J gene TRBJ2-5, with a weak D call TRBD1 (5 bases). The CDR3 has 12 amino acids. Per germline, CDR1 SGDLS and CDR2 YYNGEE. The V and J ends lost 0 bases and 5 bases respectively, with 5 bases between them. The DNA for the CDR3 is TGTGCCAGCAGCGTAGGGGGCGAGACCCAGTACTTC. Protein sequence: CASSVGGETQYF.

This clonotype was seen ten or more times. The chain couples TRBV7-9 to TRBJ2-1; TRBD2 matches at 9 bases. The CDR3 totals 17 residues. Losses at the gene ends were 7 bases for V and 1 base for J; bases not matched to a gene: 11. Germline-derived CDR1 and CDR2 are SEHNR and FQNEAQ (reference sequence). The CDR3 here is CASNQDRSGRSYNEQFF. CDR3 nucleotide sequence: TGTGCCAGCAACCAGGATCGTAGCGGGAGATCCTACAATGAGCAGTTCTTC.

As concerns this clonotype: With a much larger clone just one base away, this may be a read error. The chain employs TRBV20-1 and TRBJ1-5, with TRBD1 identical over 7 bases. V gave up 0 bases and J gave up 6 bases; unmatched junction bases: 5. The CDR3 runs 14 residues. CDR1 and CDR2 (germline): DFQATT, SNEGSKA (reference sequence). The CDR3 protein is CSAREYRGSQPQHF. DNA of the CDR3: TGCAGTGCTAGAGAATACAGGGGCAGTCAGCCCCAGCATTTT.

V is TRBV18 and J is TRBJ2-7; no clear D. Trimming removed 3 bases from V and 2 bases from J, with 17 bases in between. This CDR3 is 16 amino acids long. From germline, CDR1 is KGHSH and CDR2 LQKENI. The CDR3 nucleotides are TGTGCCAGCTCACCGCCATCCAAGGCTGGGACCTACGAGCAGTACTTC. Residues: CASSPPSKAGTYEQYF. Full variable domain (missing parts from reference TRBV18 and TRBJ2-7): NAGVMQNPRHLVRRRGQEARLRCSPMKGHSHVYWYRQLPEEGLKFMVYLQKENIIDESGMPKERFSAEFPKEGPSILRIQQVVRGDSAAYFCASSPPSKAGTYEQYFGPGTRLTVT.

The V and J genes are TRBV29-1 and TRBJ2-7; TRBD2 might be the D (7 bases). The CDR3 runs 13 residues. Trimming stripped 6 bases from V and 4 bases from J, with 16 bases between. Germline V CDR1 and CDR2: SQVTM, ANQGSEA. CDR3: CSVSQGGFYEQYF. The CDR3 DNA reads TGCAGCGTATCACAGGGAGGGTTTTACGAGCAGTACTTC.

The chain couples TRBV3-1 to TRBJ2-5; D gene uncertain. The germline CDR1 and CDR2 sequences are LGHDT and YNNKEL (reference sequence). V was clipped by 1 base and J by 5 bases, with 14 bases between them. This CDR3 has 15 amino acids. Here the CDR3 DNA reads TGTGCCAGCAGCCAAGTTGGGTGGGCGTGGGAGACCCAGTACTTC. It yields the protein CASSQVGWAWETQYF.

About this clonotype: A read error is possible here, since a much larger clone lies one base away. The chain is built from TRBV20-1 and TRBJ2-2; perhaps TRBD2 as D (5 bases). V was pared by 5 bases and J by 6 bases, with 13 bases between. The CDR3 extends over 13 amino acids. Looked up from germline, CDR1 is DFQATT and CDR2 is SNEGSKA (reference sequence). The CDR3 spells CSADREGAGELFF. The CDR3 DNA reads as TGCAGTGCTGACCGGGAAGGAGCCGGGGAGCTGTTTTTT.

The V and J genes are TRBV2 and TRBJ2-2, with TRBD1 matching 7 bases. Looked up from germline, CDR1 is SNHLY and CDR2 is FYNNEI. This CDR3 spans 14 amino acids. J lost 0 bases, V lost 8 bases, and 3 bases had no gene match. In DNA form, the CDR3 reads TGTGCCAGCCTAGGGACAGCGAACACCGGGGAGCTGTTTTTT. Its protein product is CASLGTANTGELFF.

This clonotype was seen only a few times. This chain links TRBV11-3 with TRBJ2-3; unclear D gene. V was clipped by 0 bases and J by 5 bases, with 12 bases between them. Germline CDR1 reads SGHNT; CDR2 reads YENEEA. CDR3 length: 15 residues. The CDR3 coding sequence is TGTGCCAGCAGCTTAGATAGGACCCCGGGAGATACGCAGTATTTT. This sequence encodes CASSLDRTPGDTQYF. Full variable domain (missing parts from reference TRBV11-3 and TRBJ2-3): EAGVVQSPRYKIIEKKQPVAFWCNPISGHNTLYWYLQNLGQGPELLIRYENEEAVDDSQLPKDRFSAERLKGVDSTLKIQPAELGDSAVYLCASSLDRTPGDTQYFGPGTRLTVL.

In nucleotides, the CDR3 is TGTGCCAGCAGTTACTCCCCGGGACAAGAGACCCAGTACTTC. Residues: CASSYSPGQETQYF. This chain joins TRBV6-2 or TRBV6-3 and TRBJ2-5; weak D call: TRBD2 (5 bases). Trimming removed 0 bases at V and 2 bases at J, with 7 bases between. CDR3 size: 14 residues. In germline, CDR1 is MNHEY, CDR2 SVGEGT.

Regarding this clonotype: This may arise from a read error, as a much more abundant clone is one base away. The chain uses TRBV28 and TRBJ1-2; no reliable D call. The CDR3 length is 13 residues. Trimming removed 5 bases at V and 4 bases at J, with 11 bases between. Germline lookup yields CDR1 MDHEN and CDR2 SYDVKM. CDR3: CASSPRPSYGYTF. Here the CDR3 DNA reads TGTGCCAGCAGTCCAAGACCCAGCTATGGCTACACCTTC.

This clonotype was seen only once. The chain employs TRBV11-2 and TRBJ2-3; TRBD2 aligns across 14 bases. This CDR3 spans 19 amino acids. The germline CDR1 and CDR2 sequences are SGHAT and FQNNGV. The V gene end was trimmed by 3 bases and the J gene end by 4 bases; junction bases not matched to a gene: 12. The CDR3 loop is CASSFPTSGRAGVSDTQYF. The CDR3 DNA reads TGTGCCAGCAGCTTCCCGACTAGCGGGAGGGCAGGAGTTTCAGATACGCAGTATTTT.

This clonotype showed up just a few times. This rearrangement joins TRBV28 to TRBJ1-4, with 7 bases fitting TRBD1. This CDR3 contains 13 residues. With V trimmed by 2 bases and J by 10 bases, 4 bases remained unmatched. Germline V CDR1 and CDR2: MDHEN, SYDVKM. In DNA, the CDR3 is TGTGCCAGCAGTTTACCCCGGGACAGAAAACTGTTTTTT. It yields the protein CASSLPRDRKLFF.

This clonotype was observed many times. The J gene is TRBJ2-1, the V gene TRBV11-2; 8 nucleotides line up with TRBD1. With 2 bases clipped from V and 6 bases from J, the junction kept 6 bases outside the gene matches. The germline CDR1 and CDR2 sequences are SGHAT and FQNNGV. CDR3 length: 15 amino acids. CDR3 in DNA: TGTGCCAGCAGCTTACGCAGGGGGCAGGGCAATGAGCAGTTCTTC. Its protein is CASSLRRGQGNEQFF.

This clonotype was observed a handful of times. This sequence joins TRBV28 and TRBJ1-1, with 7 bases identical to TRBD1. Trimming cost V 3 bases and J 0 bases; bases outside gene matches: 10. The germline gives CDR1 MDHEN, CDR2 SYDVKM. CDR3 length equals 17 residues. CDR3 sequence: CASSFKAGTVLNTEAFF. For the CDR3, the DNA is TGTGCCAGCAGTTTCAAGGCTGGGACAGTATTGAACACTGAAGCTTTCTTT.

This clonotype has at least ten counts. The chain employs TRBV5-1 and TRBJ2-7; 10 nucleotides match TRBD1. Germline-derived CDR1 and CDR2 are SGHRS and YFSETQ. The CDR3 runs 15 residues. V dropped 6 bases and J dropped 5; count of bases not matched to a gene: 11. The CDR3 coding sequence is TGCGCCAGCACCAATTCGGGACAGGGGAGCCACGAGCAGTACTTC. Translation gives CASTNSGQGSHEQYF.

The table lists this clonotype with many counts. The chain uses TRBV2 and TRBJ2-7, with TRBD2 as a possible D gene (5 bases). Looked up from germline, CDR1 is SNHLY and CDR2 is FYNNEI. Trimming shortened V by 8 bases and J by 6 bases, and 8 bases separated the two germline ends. The CDR3 consists of 10 residues. Written as DNA, the CDR3 is TGTGCCAGCGGAGGCGGCGAGCAGTACTTC. Amino acid sequence: CASGGGEQYF.

In its sample, this clonotype was seen a few times. The chain uses TRBV6-5 and TRBJ1-6, with no clear D. With 2 bases removed from V and 6 bases from J, the gap between germline ends came to 8 bases. The CDR3 extends over 14 amino acids. Germline V gene sequence: CDR1 MNHEY, CDR2 SVGAGI. The CDR3 DNA reads TGTGCCAGCAGTTACGGGTTAGGTAATTCACCCCTCCACTTT. It specifies CASSYGLGNSPLHF.

This clonotype was detected ten times or more. The chain couples TRBV7-2 to TRBJ2-5, with 9 positions matching TRBD1. V gave up 4 bases and J gave up 5 bases; unmatched junction bases: 8. Looked up from germline, CDR1 is SGHTA and CDR2 is FQGNSA. CDR3 length: 15 amino acids. CDR3 protein: CASSSRTGELETQYF. DNA of the CDR3: TGTGCCAGCAGCTCCCGGACAGGGGAGCTGGAGACCCAGTACTTC.

In its sample, this clonotype was seen a few times. V and J are TRBV24-1 and TRBJ2-2, with 7 bases matching TRBD2. CDR1 and CDR2 (germline): KGHDR, SFDVKD. The CDR3 is 15 amino acids. V shed 5 bases and J 7 bases; nucleotides not matched to a gene: 9. In DNA form, the CDR3 reads TGTGCCACCAGTGCTAACGGGAGGCGAGGCGGGGAGCTGTTTTTT. It is translated as CATSANGRRGGELFF.

This clonotype was found many times. The chain carries TRBV7-9 and TRBJ2-3; TRBD1 aligns across 8 bases. V was pared by 5 bases and J by 2 bases, with 15 bases of the junction left unmatched. Germline values: CDR1 SEHNR, CDR2 FQNEAQ (reference sequence). The CDR3 length is 18 residues. In nucleotides, the CDR3 is TGTGCCAGCAGCGGGGGAATGGGACAGGAAAGAGCCACAGATACGCAGTATTTT. This gives the protein CASSGGMGQERATDTQYF.

In DNA form, the CDR3 reads TGCGCCAGCAGCCGCCCTGGTTTGAGCTCTGACTATGGCTACACCTTC. Translation gives CASSRPGLSSDYGYTF. This chain uses TRBV4-1 with TRBJ1-2; no firm D call. The germline gives CDR1 MGHRA, CDR2 YSYEKL. V gave up 4 bases and J gave up 3 bases, with 18 bases separating them. The CDR3 covers 16 residues.

This clonotype was picked up many times. The CDR3 region has the DNA TGTGCCAGCAGTTTAGGACAGTCCTATGGCTACACCTTC. Translating gives CASSLGQSYGYTF. The rearrangement links TRBV12-3 or TRBV12-4 to TRBJ1-2; TRBD1 might be the D (5 bases). Trimming removed 1 base at V and 4 bases at J, with 7 bases between. The CDR3 has 13 amino acids.

This clonotype was seen at least ten times. V usage is TRBV3-1 and J usage is TRBJ1-3, with D possibly matching TRBD1 (5 bases). Germline loops: CDR1 LGHDT, CDR2 YNNKEL (reference sequence). V was clipped by 0 bases and J by 0 bases, with 15 bases between them. CDR3 length: 18 amino acids. The CDR3 loop is CASSQDRRARFSGNTIYF. The DNA for the CDR3 is TGTGCCAGCAGCCAAGATCGCAGGGCTCGCTTCTCTGGAAACACCATATATTTT.

The V gene is TRBV7-3, the J gene TRBJ2-1, with TRBD2 identical over 11 bases. This CDR3 spans 16 amino acids. The germline gives CDR1 SGHTA, CDR2 FQGTGA. The junction had 6 bases not matched to a gene; V was cut back by 6 bases and J by 2 bases. The CDR3 DNA follows: TGTGCCAGCAGGATCGGGACTAGCGGAGCCTACAATGAGCAGTTCTTC. It is translated as CASRIGTSGAYNEQFF.